This TCR beta chain was found in a study of cytomegalovirus exposure and HLA in healthy donors (dated by TCRdb to the late 2010s). Describing the broader study: An earlier analysis of 587 of the donors reported 276 Gb of sequence data and around 110 million unique TCR beta sequences obtained from some 170 million T cells. The study combined high-throughput TCR immunosequencing, statistical association of individual TCRs with disease status, and machine learning to predict cytomegalovirus infection status. Of the roughly 400 genotyped donors, approximately 83% fell in the genetic ancestry cluster associated with self-reported Caucasian donors. About 310 gigabases of sequencing data and approximately 85 million unique TCR sequences were included in an early release covering roughly 700 HLA-typed donors. To decide whether each TCR beta V gene segment behaved as functional or pseudogenic, an earlier analysis of fewer than 750 of the donors relied on high-throughput TCR beta sequencing. Using immunosequencing, the study profiled T cell repertoires from fewer than 700 subjects and related those repertoires to cytomegalovirus serostatus. The later analysis used no new phenotypic data to find candidate immune exposures, relying instead on TCR beta sequences and their occurrence across donors. Four to six DR-DQ haplotypes were handled as single units for association and clustering, since linkage in the cohort was strong. All discovery cohort repertoires had been generated on a single sequencing platform. The number of donors typed differed by locus, with 629-630 for A, B, C, DRB1 and DQB1, around 500 for DQA1, approximately 580 for DPA1, and about 450 for DPB1. Among some 400 genotyped donors of the cohort, an average of approximately 240,000 unique TCR beta nucleotide sequences was sequenced per donor, of which 15% to 20% were non-productive. Class I and class II HLA loci were covered by the typing at four-digit resolution. A later genetic analysis used genome-wide SNP genotypes for about 55% of the 666 donors, treating that subset as a discovery cohort. Donor age, sex, ethnicity and CMV serostatus were compiled together with the repertoire data. The study aimed to test whether signatures of past pathogen exposure could be identified by cataloging public T cell receptors. In addition to the first cohort of 666 subjects, a separate validation cohort of 120 different subjects was used. A later analysis re-analyzed previously published TCR beta repertoires from roughly 690 donors and added high-resolution HLA genotyping to study TCR occurrence patterns. Study-wide conclusions, independent of this receptor: Immune exposure information for the cohort was limited to CMV serostatus. Because HLA typing was missing for some donors at each locus, association tests included only the typed subset. A later analysis found that most CMV-associated TCR beta chains appeared HLA-restricted, with HLA associations seemingly driven largely by CMV exposure. While some public TCRs were present in many individuals, most TCR sequences turned up only very rarely across donors. An association between a missense DCLRE1C variant and V-gene and J-gene trimming of TCR beta chains was found in a later genetic analysis and replicated in an independent cohort. According to a later genetic analysis, donors in an Asian-associated ancestry cluster had fewer N-insertions in productive TCRs than the approximately 610-donor mean. A later analysis found that HLA-associated TCR beta chains were more clonally expanded and had lower generation probabilities than equally common non-associated chains. Because the 87-base-pair reads could not distinguish some IMGT-functional V segments, including TRBV6-2 and TRBV6-3, those segments were excluded. In this cohort, only TCR beta chains were sequenced, and detectable features were limited by the absence of alpha or paired-chain data. In both the original and validation cohorts, the classifier was reported to diagnose cytomegalovirus status with high specificity and sensitivity. In a later analysis, 16,951 TCR beta sequences were associated with specific HLA alleles at a false discovery rate of 0.05. The earlier analysis of nearly 600 of the donors excluded fewer than 20 rarely observed V segments, including chromosome 9 orphons, because counts were too low. According to a later analysis, parvovirus B19, influenza, CMV and Epstein-Barr virus appeared linked to several top co-occurrence clusters. The authors suggested that the approach could potentially be extended to other disease states and immunological phenotypes. A later analysis found that TCR association rates varied across HLA loci, with DRB1 alleles showing the most associated TCRs and HLA-C alleles the fewest. In vitro tests confirmed that a few of the cytomegalovirus-associated TCR beta chains recognize cytomegalovirus antigens. A group of highly shared sequence variants was considered likely to be a technical artifact of the sequencing pipeline. In the study, approximately 160 TCR beta chains were listed as associated with cytomegalovirus. When HLA alleles, especially DR and DQ, strongly co-occurred, TCR associations were difficult to assign to individual alleles. An earlier analysis of roughly 570 of the donors showed that most TCR beta V segments appeared in productive rearrangements either about 90% or about 30% of the time, which broadly matched IMGT annotations. Correlated functional status among segregating V segments might reflect linkage disequilibrium, but an unknown experimental factor could not be ruled out. The presence/absence analyses assumed that sequencing depth was roughly uniform across donors, and that assumption may not be true. A further reported finding was that TCR beta sequences accurately predicted the HLA-A and HLA-B alleles for most subjects in the first cohort.

Library preparation was by the immunoSEQ multiplex PCR assay. For the multiplex PCR, a mixture combining 60 forward primers for TCR Vbeta segments and 13 reverse primers for TCR Jbeta segments was used. Amplification of the CDR3 region of rearranged TCR beta genes was performed with a multiplex PCR assay on genomic DNA. On the Illumina HiSeq System, the amplified TCR beta libraries were sequenced as 87-base-pair reads. Regarding the original processing steps: A later analysis counted 65 million to 90 million unique TCR beta chains across the 700 or so repertoires, and roughly 11 million of these chains were shared by at least two donors. To remove PCR and sequencing errors, raw reads were error-corrected and collapsed into unique sequences using a nearest-neighbor algorithm that merged closely related sequences. CDR3 sequences were aligned to IMGT reference sequences to assign V, D and J gene segments. For a sequence to be retained, at least a six-nucleotide match to both a V gene segment and a J gene segment was required. A rearrangement counted as productive if the CDR3 had no stop codons and remained in frame with V and J, and every other rearrangement counted as non-productive. CDR3 was defined by IMGT convention, running from the second conserved V-encoded cysteine to the conserved J-encoded phenylalanine. The earlier analysis of about 610 of the donors excluded any sequence lacking an unambiguous match to a single V gene segment. In an earlier analysis of 587 of the donors, V segments were called functional above 56.7% productive rearrangements and were called segregating when the between-donor standard deviation exceeded 5%. A statistical classification framework was developed to diagnose cytomegalovirus status using the catalog of TCR beta chain sequences. In a later analysis, V and J genes were assigned by comparing TCR nucleotide sequences against IMGT/GENE-DB human TR gene sequences. The TCRdist pipeline was used in a later analysis to assign CDR3 sequences and most-parsimonious VDJ recombination scenarios. In a later analysis, each TCR beta chain was defined by its CDR3 amino acid sequence together with its V-gene family, and reads lacking a unique V-gene family were excluded. In a later analysis, 500 to 700 highly shared, low-generation-probability nucleotide sequences were removed to address suspected cross-contamination and a sequencing artifact. A later analysis calculated a clonal expansion index for each public chain from normalized within-repertoire ranks of inferred template counts. Generation probabilities in a later analysis came from a VDJ recombination model fitted to out-of-frame rearrangements, and those results were checked against IGoR. In a later analysis, TCR-TCR, TCR-HLA and TCR-CMV co-occurrence was scored with hypergeometric tests, and a repertoire-size bias correction was applied to TCR pairs. False discovery rates were estimated in a later analysis by permuting HLA or CMV assignments 20 times. In a later analysis, co-occurring TCRs were grouped with DBSCAN, and TCRdist sequence similarity was added when clustering was performed within HLA-allele-positive subsets. Co-occurrence clustering excluded repertoires with fewer than 30,000 or more than 120,000 public chains, plus five with anomalous nucleotide sharing. TCRdb re-hosts the immuneACCESS table, in-frame sequences only. Its copies lack some clones; in the studies checked, an unresolved V gene accounts for under half of them, and the cause for the rest is not known. The V and J calls and clone size were taken over from that table, and D and trimming were inferred from the DNA. Recorded for this sample are about 82,000 clones; around 79% of them occurred a single time. Roughly 12% of the sample rests with the top ten.

The cohort consisted of approximately 670 healthy bone marrow donors. At the time of sampling, every cohort member was nominally healthy, though immune exposures that went unrecorded were likely present. CMV serostatus was positive for 250 to 300 and negative for about half of the roughly 700 cohort members, and was not recorded for this donor. Each donor provided a peripheral blood sample, and peripheral blood mononuclear cells were used for TCR beta sequencing. The Qiagen DNeasy Blood Extraction Kit was used to extract genomic DNA from the blood cell samples. The germline V gene encodes CDR1 SGHRS and CDR2 YFSETQ. The junction shows trimming of 4 bases on V and 3 bases on J, and the gene matches do not reach 6 bases of it. The cysteine opens and the phenylalanine closes a CDR3 of 15 amino acids. Only CDR3 DNA is held: 45 bases, read in frame from base 1. Details on this clone: No cognate antigen has been identified for it. No base quality information exists; no much larger clone differs at one position.

Recombination linked TRBV5-1 to TRBJ1-2, with 10 central nucleotides matching TRBD1. Sequencing was done on a sample of PBMCs. This receptor was obtained from a human donor in good health. CDR3 protein: CASSLTGTGDYGYTF. DNA sequence: TGCGCCAGCAGCCTAACCGGGACAGGGGACTATGGCTACACCTTC.